The 27 T cell receptor beta chains below all came from one sample that was sequenced in a study of beta chain features in type 1 diabetes. Sequencing targeted expressed TCRB transcripts, as all isolated RNA had been reverse transcribed. Method: immunoSEQ multiplex PCR; TCRdb's copy keeps in-frame clones and lacks some. The sample has about 330,000 clones; about 11% are singletons. Sequenced sample: naive CD4+ T cells from blood. These receptors were obtained from a woman aged 30 to 39 in good health.

Turning to this clone: The same CDR3 can be traced to other DNA sequences in this sample. The chain recombines TRBV18 with TRBJ2-7; 9 bases fit TRBD1. V lost 3 bases to trimming and J lost 6 bases; unmatched junction nucleotides: 6. This CDR3 is built from 14 residues. Germline V gene data show CDR1 as KGHSH and CDR2 as LQKENI. The CDR3 loop is CASSPGTGRGEQYF. CDR3 sequence (DNA): TGTGCCAGCTCACCTGGGACAGGGCGGGGCGAGCAGTACTTC. Full variable domain (missing parts from reference TRBV18 and TRBJ2-7): NAGVMQNPRHLVRRRGQEARLRCSPMKGHSHVYWYRQLPEEGLKFMVYLQKENIIDESGMPKERFSAEFPKEGPSILRIQQVVRGDSAAYFCASSPGTGRGEQYFGPGTRLTVT.

The rearrangement links TRBV13 to TRBJ2-7; possible D gene TRBD2, 6 bases. The CDR3 sequence is 14 residues long. CDR1 PRHDT and CDR2 FYEKMQ come from the germline V gene (reference sequence). Deletions cut 5 bases from V and 5 bases from J, with 16 bases between. Here the CDR3 reads CASSNPRDSNEQYF. In DNA, the CDR3 is TGTGCCAGCAGCAATCCCCGGGACTCTAACGAGCAGTACTTC.

The chain links TRBV18 to TRBJ1-1; no clear D. The germline V gene encodes CDR1 KGHSH and CDR2 LQKENI. The CDR3 covers 13 residues. Trimming pared 2 bases from V and 8 bases from J, leaving 12 bases between. In DNA, the CDR3 is TGTGCCAGCTCACCATTGGAACGGGAGGAAGCTTTCTTT. It yields the protein CASSPLEREEAFF.

The CDR3 DNA follows: TGTGCCAGCAGTTCCCTCGGGACTACTGGCAATGAGCAGTTCTTC. This encodes CASSSLGTTGNEQFF. The rearrangement links TRBV27 to TRBJ2-1, with 7 bases matching TRBD2. The V segment lost 4 bases and the J segment 6 bases; nucleotides outside the gene matches: 9. Germline V lookup: CDR1 MNHEY, CDR2 SMNVEV (reference sequence). The CDR3 consists of 15 residues.

The chain links TRBV18 to TRBJ2-2; TRBD2 is a possible D gene (5 bases). Looked up from germline, CDR1 is KGHSH and CDR2 is LQKENI. V lost 4 bases, J lost 0 bases, and 9 bases lay in between. The CDR3 loop spans 15 amino acids. CDR3 loop: CASSLGSPNTGELFF. The CDR3 DNA follows: TGTGCCAGCTCACTGGGGAGCCCGAACACCGGGGAGCTGTTTTTT. The full variable domain, rest sourced from reference TRBV18 and TRBJ2-2, is NAGVMQNPRHLVRRRGQEARLRCSPMKGHSHVYWYRQLPEEGLKFMVYLQKENIIDESGMPKERFSAEFPKEGPSILRIQQVVRGDSAAYFCASSLGSPNTGELFFGEGSRLTVL.

This clone has only a few counts. For the CDR3, the DNA is TGTGCCAGCAGCTCCCAAGGACTGAGCCTCAATGAGCAGTTCTTC. This gives the protein CASSSQGLSLNEQFF. The chain joins TRBV7-3 to TRBJ2-1; D may be TRBD2 (5 bases). Per germline, CDR1 SGHTA and CDR2 FQGTGA. This CDR3 has 15 residues. Trimming left V 4 bases short and J 6 bases short, with 16 bases between.

Only a few counts were recorded for this clone. This chain uses TRBV7-2 with TRBJ2-1; D call uncertain. This CDR3 is built from 15 residues. The germline CDR1 and CDR2 sequences are SGHTA and FQGNSA. Between the trimmed V and J ends, which lost 0 bases and 7 bases, there was a span of 13 bases. CDR3 loop: CASSLALSPRNEQFF. CDR3 bases: TGTGCCAGCAGCTTAGCGCTCAGTCCTAGAAATGAGCAGTTCTTC. Complete variable domain (other parts from reference TRBV7-2 and TRBJ2-1): GAGVSQSPSNKVTEKGKDVELRCDPISGHTALYWYRQSLGQGLEFLIYFQGNSAPDKSGLPSDRFSAERTGGSVSTLTIQRTQQEDSAVYLCASSLALSPRNEQFFGPGTRLTVL.

This clone appeared a single time. In DNA form, the CDR3 reads TGTGCCAGCAGGGTGAGGTCGGAGGACACTGAAGCTTTCTTT. It yields the protein CASRVRSEDTEAFF. V and J are TRBV5-4 and TRBJ1-1; the D is unclear. Per the germline V gene, CDR1 is SGHNT and CDR2 is YYREEE (reference sequence). Deletions cut 5 bases from V and 3 bases from J, with 14 bases between. CDR3 length equals 14 residues.

This clone was observed a handful of times. The V and J genes are TRBV28 and TRBJ2-1; 11 nucleotides align to TRBD2. This CDR3 region has 16 residues. The germline gives CDR1 MDHEN, CDR2 SYDVKM. V was clipped by 5 bases and J by 3 bases; unmatched bases: 6. CDR3: CASSQPTSGGYNEQFF. The DNA for the CDR3 is TGTGCCAGCAGTCAACCTACTAGCGGGGGCTACAATGAGCAGTTCTTC. The full variable domain, its missing parts supplied by reference TRBV28 and TRBJ2-1, is DVKVTQSSRYLVKRTGEKVFLECVQDMDHENMFWYRQDPGLGLRLIYFSYDVKMKEKGDIPEGYSVSREKKERFSLILESASTNQTSMYLCASSQPTSGGYNEQFFGPGTRLTVL.

A few counts support this clone. The V and J genes are TRBV7-2 and TRBJ2-3; no clear D gene. The CDR3 sequence is 13 residues long. V shed 2 bases and J shed 3 bases, with 6 bases lying between them. CDR1 SGHTA and CDR2 FQGNSA come from the germline V gene. The CDR3 reads CASSLLLTDTQYF. CDR3 bases: TGTGCCAGCAGCTTACTATTGACAGATACGCAGTATTTT.

V gene TRBV5-1 combines with J gene TRBJ2-7; no definite D call. The CDR3 has 13 amino acids. Germline values: CDR1 SGHRS, CDR2 YFSETQ. V was shortened by 3 bases and J by 0 bases, with 7 bases between the two germline ends. The CDR3 here is CASSYLGSYEQYF. In DNA, the CDR3 is TGCGCCAGCAGCTACCTCGGCTCCTACGAGCAGTACTTC.

The V gene is TRBV11-1, the J gene TRBJ2-3, with 15 bases matching TRBD2. Per the germline V gene, CDR1 is SGHAT and CDR2 is FQDESV (reference sequence). Losses at the gene ends were 1 base for V and 5 bases for J; bases not matched to a gene: 10. The CDR3 length is 19 residues. CDR3 sequence: CASSLVSWGLAGGEDTQYF. The CDR3 coding sequence is TGTGCCAGCAGCTTAGTTTCCTGGGGACTAGCGGGAGGCGAAGATACGCAGTATTTT. Looking up the rest from reference TRBV11-1 and TRBJ2-3 gives the full variable domain: EAEVAQSPRYKITEKSQAVAFWCDPISGHATLYWYRQILGQGPELLVQFQDESVVDDSQLPKDRFSAERLKGVDSTLKIQPAELGDSAMYLCASSLVSWGLAGGEDTQYFGPGTRLTVL.

This clone has more than one count but fewer than ten. V is TRBV10-3 and J is TRBJ2-3, with 7 nucleotides matching TRBD1. The trim removed 0 bases at V and 0 bases at J, leaving 6 bases unmatched. The CDR3 sequence is 17 residues long. CDR1 and CDR2 from the germline V gene are ENHRY and SYGVKD. The CDR3 nucleotides are TGTGCCATCAGTGAGTCGATACAGGGGTTGAGCACAGATACGCAGTATTTT. It specifies CAISESIQGLSTDTQYF.

This clone was found a few times. V gene TRBV28 combines with J gene TRBJ2-1, with 12 bases fitting TRBD2. There are 14 residues in the CDR3. Germline assignment: CDR1 MDHEN and CDR2 SYDVKM. V trimming: 6 bases; J trimming: 9 bases; junction bases outside the gene matches: 6. In DNA form, the CDR3 reads TGTGCCAGCAGATGGACTAGCGGGAAAAGTGAGCAGTTCTTC. As protein: CASRWTSGKSEQFF.

This rearrangement joins TRBV5-1 to TRBJ2-3; TRBD1 aligns across 8 bases. V lost 4 bases and J lost 6; bases outside the gene matches: 4. CDR1 SGHRS and CDR2 YFSETQ come from the germline V gene. The CDR3 extends over 13 amino acids. The CDR3 nucleotides are TGCGCCAGCAGCACTACAGGGGGGGATACGCAGTATTTT. Protein product: CASSTTGGDTQYF.

V and J are TRBV19 and TRBJ2-5; perhaps TRBD1 as D (6 bases). Germline CDR1 reads LNHDA; CDR2 reads SQIVND (reference sequence). V dropped 7 bases and J dropped 6 bases, with 24 bases sitting between them. This CDR3 region has 16 residues. Here the CDR3 DNA reads TGTGCCAGTAACAAGGGCGACAGGACCTTGGGGAAGACCCAGTACTTC. As protein: CASNKGDRTLGKTQYF. The full variable domain, completed using reference TRBV19 and TRBJ2-5, is DGGITQSPKYLFRKEGQNVTLSCEQNLNHDAMYWYRQDPGQGLRLIYYSQIVNDFQKGDIAEGYSVSREKKESFPLTVTSAQKNPTAFYLCASNKGDRTLGKTQYFGPGTRLLVL.

This clone has only a few counts. This sequence joins TRBV4-3 and TRBJ2-7; 11 nucleotides line up with TRBD1. V lost 4 bases, J lost 6 bases, and 14 bases stayed unmatched. This CDR3 has 17 residues. Germline lookup yields CDR1 LGHNA and CDR2 YSLEER. The CDR3: CASSRSGSGTGGVEQYF. The CDR3 DNA sequence: TGCGCCAGCAGCCGGTCGGGCTCCGGGACAGGGGGGGTCGAGCAGTACTTC.

The chain links TRBV29-1 to TRBJ2-1, with D unresolved. Between the trimmed V and J ends, which lost 3 bases and 0 bases, there was a span of 9 bases. CDR1 is SQVTM and CDR2 is ANQGSEA in the germline V gene. This CDR3 region has 14 residues. CDR3 in DNA: TGCAGCGTTGATTTTGCGGTCTCCTACAATGAGCAGTTCTTC. Translating gives CSVDFAVSYNEQFF.

The chain uses TRBV15 and TRBJ1-5; a possible D gene is TRBD1 (5 bases). Germline V gene data show CDR1 as LNHNV and CDR2 as YYDKDF (reference sequence). V lost 2 bases to trimming and J lost 4 bases, with 12 bases between them. The CDR3 loop spans 15 amino acids. CDR3 in amino acids: CATSRSPTENQPQHF. CDR3 DNA sequence: TGTGCCACCAGCAGATCGCCGACAGAAAATCAGCCCCAGCATTTT.

This chain joins TRBV9 and TRBJ2-3; 15 nucleotides match TRBD2. Germline assignment: CDR1 SGDLS and CDR2 YYNGEE. The CDR3 is made up of 17 amino acids. V dropped 4 bases and J dropped 6; count of bases not matched to a gene: 9. The CDR3 reads CASSPRTSGGVLDTQYF. The CDR3 region has the DNA TGTGCCAGCAGCCCAAGGACTAGCGGGGGGGTGTTGGATACGCAGTATTTT.

The chain's CDR3 is CASSTAGTGVREQYF. Written as DNA, the CDR3 is TGTGCCAGCAGCACAGCCGGGACAGGGGTCCGCGAGCAGTACTTC. The V gene is TRBV7-2, the J gene TRBJ2-7; 10 bases line up with TRBD1. Germline V CDR1 and CDR2: SGHTA, FQGNSA. The CDR3 contains 15 residues. With V trimmed by 5 bases and J by 6 bases, 10 bases remained unmatched.

This clone was observed a handful of times. The rearrangement uses TRBV19 and TRBJ2-6, with D unresolved. V was cut by 5 bases and J by 0 bases, with 8 bases left in between. In germline, CDR1 is LNHDA, CDR2 SQIVND (reference sequence). CDR3 length equals 15 residues. The CDR3 bases are TGTGCCAGTAGTCTACAGCCCTCTGGGGCCAACGTCCTGACTTTC. It is translated as CASSLQPSGANVLTF. Full variable domain (rest looked up from reference TRBV19 and TRBJ2-6): DGGITQSPKYLFRKEGQNVTLSCEQNLNHDAMYWYRQDPGQGLRLIYYSQIVNDFQKGDIAEGYSVSREKKESFPLTVTSAQKNPTAFYLCASSLQPSGANVLTFGAGSRLTVL.

This clone has only a few counts. The gene calls are TRBV9 and TRBJ2-5; D ambiguous. From germline, CDR1 is SGDLS and CDR2 YYNGEE. The CDR3 has 16 residues. Trimming removed 3 bases at V and 5 bases at J, with 20 bases between. DNA of the CDR3: TGTGCCAGCAGCGGCGAACGATCGACCACCAGGGAGACCCAGTACTTC. Translation gives CASSGERSTTRETQYF.

This clone was detected a few times. The genes are TRBV30 and TRBJ2-3, with a tentative D call TRBD2 (7 bases). V lost 8 bases and J 0 bases, leaving 9 bases between the germline ends. The CDR3 runs to 12 residues. The germline V gene has CDR1 GTSNPN and CDR2 SVGIG (reference sequence). In nucleotides, the CDR3 is TGTGCCGCGGGGGCTAGCACAGATACGCAGTATTTT. Its protein product is CAAGASTDTQYF.

In DNA form, the CDR3 reads TGTGCCAGTAGTGTGGACAGGGCGAGCACTGAAGCTTTCTTT. Amino acid sequence: CASSVDRASTEAFF. This chain connects TRBV19 to TRBJ1-1; 8 positions agree with TRBD1. CDR1 and CDR2 (germline): LNHDA, SQIVND (reference sequence). CDR3 size: 14 residues. The V and J ends lost 5 bases and 4 bases, in that order; junction bases with no gene match: 6.

A note on this clone: The junction and the germline gene differ at one end; a read error may be behind it. This chain links TRBV7-9 with TRBJ2-7, with D possibly being TRBD2 (6 bases). This CDR3 is built from 15 residues. CDR1 is SEHNR, CDR2 FQNEAQ, per germline (reference sequence). The CDR3 bases are TGTGCCAGCAGCTTAGGGGCTAGCGAGCCCTACGAGCAGCACTTC. It encodes CASSLGASEPYEQHF.

Comment on this clone: The sample contains more than one DNA sequence encoding this CDR3. The V call is TRBV18, the J call TRBJ2-5, with D possibly matching TRBD1 (6 bases). V gave up 0 bases and J gave up 3 bases, with 8 bases separating them. The CDR3 spans 14 residues. From germline, CDR1 is KGHSH and CDR2 LQKENI. The CDR3 protein is CASSPPPGEETQYF. The DNA of the CDR3 is TGTGCCAGCTCACCACCGCCAGGGGAAGAGACCCAGTACTTC. The variable domain in full, with the rest retrieved from reference TRBV18 and TRBJ2-5, is NAGVMQNPRHLVRRRGQEARLRCSPMKGHSHVYWYRQLPEEGLKFMVYLQKENIIDESGMPKERFSAEFPKEGPSILRIQQVVRGDSAAYFCASSPPPGEETQYFGPGTRLLVL.